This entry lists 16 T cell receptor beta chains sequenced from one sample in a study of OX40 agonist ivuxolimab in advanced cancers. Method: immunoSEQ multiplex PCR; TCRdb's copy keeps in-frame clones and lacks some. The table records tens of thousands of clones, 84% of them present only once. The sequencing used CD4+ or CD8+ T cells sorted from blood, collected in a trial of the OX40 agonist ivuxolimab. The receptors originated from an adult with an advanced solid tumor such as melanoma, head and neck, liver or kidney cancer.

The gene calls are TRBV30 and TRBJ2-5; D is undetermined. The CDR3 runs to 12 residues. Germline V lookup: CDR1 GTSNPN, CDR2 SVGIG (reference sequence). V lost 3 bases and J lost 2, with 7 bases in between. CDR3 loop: CAWREYQETQYF. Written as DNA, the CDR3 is TGTGCCTGGAGGGAATATCAAGAGACCCAGTACTTC.

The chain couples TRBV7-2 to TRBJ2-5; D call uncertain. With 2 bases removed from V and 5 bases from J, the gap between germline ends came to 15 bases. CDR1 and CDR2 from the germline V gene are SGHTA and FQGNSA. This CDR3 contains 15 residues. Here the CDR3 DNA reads TGTGCCAGCAGCTTAAACGAAGGGAAGTGGGAGACCCAGTACTTC. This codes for CASSLNEGKWETQYF.

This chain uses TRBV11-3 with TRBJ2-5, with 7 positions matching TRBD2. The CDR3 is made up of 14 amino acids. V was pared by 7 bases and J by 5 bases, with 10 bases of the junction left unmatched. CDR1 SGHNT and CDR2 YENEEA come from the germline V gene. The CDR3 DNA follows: TGTGCCAGCACCCGGGGCGGGAGAACTGAGACCCAGTACTTC. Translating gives CASTRGGRTETQYF. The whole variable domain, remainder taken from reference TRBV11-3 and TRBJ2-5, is EAGVVQSPRYKIIEKKQPVAFWCNPISGHNTLYWYLQNLGQGPELLIRYENEEAVDDSQLPKDRFSAERLKGVDSTLKIQPAELGDSAVYLCASTRGGRTETQYFGPGTRLLVL.

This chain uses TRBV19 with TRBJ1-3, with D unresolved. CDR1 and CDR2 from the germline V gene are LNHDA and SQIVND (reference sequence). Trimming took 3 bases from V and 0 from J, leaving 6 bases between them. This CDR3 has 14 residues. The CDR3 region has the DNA TGTGCCAGTAGTATTCGACACTCTGGAAACACCATATATTTT. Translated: CASSIRHSGNTIYF.

CDR3 bases: TGTGCCACCACGACGAGGGGTGGCAATCAGCCCCAGCATTTT. It encodes CATTTRGGNQPQHF. The V gene is TRBV19, the J gene TRBJ1-5; weak D call: TRBD1 (5 bases). This CDR3 has 14 amino acids. CDR1 is LNHDA and CDR2 is SQIVND in the germline V gene (reference sequence). The germline V and J ends were trimmed by 10 bases and 2 bases, with 15 bases remaining between them.

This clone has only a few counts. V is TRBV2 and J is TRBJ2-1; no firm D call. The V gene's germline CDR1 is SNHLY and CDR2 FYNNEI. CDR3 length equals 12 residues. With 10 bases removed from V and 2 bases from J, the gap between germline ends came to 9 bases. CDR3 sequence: CATAPPYNEQFF. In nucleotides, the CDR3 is TGTGCCACCGCCCCCCCCTACAATGAGCAGTTCTTC.

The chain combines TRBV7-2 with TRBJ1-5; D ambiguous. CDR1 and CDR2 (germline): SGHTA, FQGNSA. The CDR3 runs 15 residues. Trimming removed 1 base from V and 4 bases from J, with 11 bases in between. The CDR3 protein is CASSLVVGKNQPQHF. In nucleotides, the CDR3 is TGTGCCAGCAGCTTAGTGGTGGGAAAGAATCAGCCCCAGCATTTT.

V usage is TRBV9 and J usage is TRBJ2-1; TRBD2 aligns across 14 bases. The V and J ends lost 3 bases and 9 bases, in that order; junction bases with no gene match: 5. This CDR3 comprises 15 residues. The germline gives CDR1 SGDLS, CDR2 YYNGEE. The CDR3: CASSAGTSGSIEQFF. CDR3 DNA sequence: TGTGCCAGCAGCGCCGGGACTAGCGGGAGTATTGAGCAGTTCTTC.

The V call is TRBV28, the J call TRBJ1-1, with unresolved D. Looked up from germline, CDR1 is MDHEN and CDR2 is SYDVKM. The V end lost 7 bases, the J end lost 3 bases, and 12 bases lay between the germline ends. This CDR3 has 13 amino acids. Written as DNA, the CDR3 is TGTGCCAGCACCGACCCGGGATACACTGAAGCTTTCTTT. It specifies CASTDPGYTEAFF.

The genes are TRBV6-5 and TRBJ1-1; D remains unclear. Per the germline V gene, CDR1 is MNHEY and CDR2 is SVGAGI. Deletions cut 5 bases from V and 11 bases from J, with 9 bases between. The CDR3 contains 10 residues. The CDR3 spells CASSGVEAFF. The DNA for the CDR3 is TGTGCCAGCAGTGGGGTTGAGGCTTTCTTT.

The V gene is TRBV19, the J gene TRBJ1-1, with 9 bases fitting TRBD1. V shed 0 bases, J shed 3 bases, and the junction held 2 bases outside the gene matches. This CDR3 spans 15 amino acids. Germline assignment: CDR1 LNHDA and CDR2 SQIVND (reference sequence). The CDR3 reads CASSIEGQGHTEAFF. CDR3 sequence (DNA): TGTGCCAGTAGTATAGAGGGACAGGGCCACACTGAAGCTTTCTTT.

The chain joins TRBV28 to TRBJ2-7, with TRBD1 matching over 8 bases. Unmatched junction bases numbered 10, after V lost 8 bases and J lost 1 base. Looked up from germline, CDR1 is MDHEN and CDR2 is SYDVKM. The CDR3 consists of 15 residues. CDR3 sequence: CASLDTGGPSYEQYF. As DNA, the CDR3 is TGTGCCAGCCTAGATACAGGGGGGCCTTCCTACGAGCAGTACTTC.

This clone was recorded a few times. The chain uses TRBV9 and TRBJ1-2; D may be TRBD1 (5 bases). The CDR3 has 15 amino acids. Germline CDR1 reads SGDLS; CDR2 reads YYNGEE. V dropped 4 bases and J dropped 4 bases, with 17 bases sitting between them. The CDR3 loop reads CASSPKGGGPYGYTF. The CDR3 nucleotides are TGTGCCAGCAGCCCCAAGGGTGGGGGTCCCTATGGCTACACCTTC.

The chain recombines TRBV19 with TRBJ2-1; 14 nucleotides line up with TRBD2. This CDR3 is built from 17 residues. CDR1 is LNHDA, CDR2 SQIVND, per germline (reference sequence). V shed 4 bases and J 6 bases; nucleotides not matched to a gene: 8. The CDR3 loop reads CASSKGLAGAKVNEQFF. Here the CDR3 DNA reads TGTGCCAGTAGTAAGGGACTAGCGGGAGCCAAAGTCAATGAGCAGTTCTTC.

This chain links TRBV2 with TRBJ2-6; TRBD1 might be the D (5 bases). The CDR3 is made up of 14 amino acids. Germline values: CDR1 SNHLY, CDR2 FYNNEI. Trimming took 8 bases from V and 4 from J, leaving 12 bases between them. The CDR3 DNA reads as TGTGCCAGCGGCCAGGGCGGCGGGGCCAACGTCCTGACTTTC. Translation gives CASGQGGGANVLTF. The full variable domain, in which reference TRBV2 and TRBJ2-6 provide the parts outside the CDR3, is EPEVTQTPSHQVTQMGQEVILRCVPISNHLYFYWYRQILGQKVEFLVSFYNNEISEKSEIFDDQFSVERPDGSNFTLKIRSTKLEDSAMYFCASGQGGGANVLTFGAGSRLTVL.

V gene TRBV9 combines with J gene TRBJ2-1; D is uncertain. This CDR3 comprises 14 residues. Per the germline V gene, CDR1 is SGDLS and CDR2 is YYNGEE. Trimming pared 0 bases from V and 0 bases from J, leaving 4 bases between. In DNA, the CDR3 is TGTGCCAGCAGCGTAGGCACCTCCTACAATGAGCAGTTCTTC. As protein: CASSVGTSYNEQFF.